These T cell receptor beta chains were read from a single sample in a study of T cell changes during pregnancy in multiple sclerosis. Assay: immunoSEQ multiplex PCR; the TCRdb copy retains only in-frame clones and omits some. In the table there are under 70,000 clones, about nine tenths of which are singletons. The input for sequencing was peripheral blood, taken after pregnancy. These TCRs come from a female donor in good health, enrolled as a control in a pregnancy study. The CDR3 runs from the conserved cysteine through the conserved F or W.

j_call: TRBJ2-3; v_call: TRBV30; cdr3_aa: CAWSESGSTDTQYF
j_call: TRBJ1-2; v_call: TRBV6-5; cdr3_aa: CASSSGQLSDLDGYTF
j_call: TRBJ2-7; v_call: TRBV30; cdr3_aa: CAWGLAGGSYEQYF
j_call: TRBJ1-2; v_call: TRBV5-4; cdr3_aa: CASSLSAGDYGYTF
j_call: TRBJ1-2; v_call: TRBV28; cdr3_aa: CASSSGQGIVGYGYTF
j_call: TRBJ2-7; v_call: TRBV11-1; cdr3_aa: CASSLWSYEQYF
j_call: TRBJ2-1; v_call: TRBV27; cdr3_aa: CASSLGGTSYNEQFF
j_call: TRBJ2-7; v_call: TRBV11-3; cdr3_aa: CASSFGAGGSYEQYF
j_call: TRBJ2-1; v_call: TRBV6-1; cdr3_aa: CASTPRGDNEQFF
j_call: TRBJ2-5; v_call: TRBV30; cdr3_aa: CAWSLGTSGETQYF
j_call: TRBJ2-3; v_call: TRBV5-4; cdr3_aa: CASSLGGPDTQYF
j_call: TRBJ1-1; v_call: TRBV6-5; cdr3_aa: CASNSDGDTEAFF
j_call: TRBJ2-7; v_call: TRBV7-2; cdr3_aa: CASSLVPSGGGAEQYF
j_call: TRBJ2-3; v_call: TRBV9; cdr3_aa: CASSVATSGGLTQYF
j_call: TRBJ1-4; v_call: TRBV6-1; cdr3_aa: CASSGGPDEKLFF
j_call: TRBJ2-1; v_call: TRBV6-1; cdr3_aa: CASSEALGQVNNEQFF
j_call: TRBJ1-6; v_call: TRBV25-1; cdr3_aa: CASRMTSTPLHF
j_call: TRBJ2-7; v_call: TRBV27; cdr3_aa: CASSPWTGVSYEQYF
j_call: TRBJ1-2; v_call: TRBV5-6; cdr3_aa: CASSRQGLTNYGYTF
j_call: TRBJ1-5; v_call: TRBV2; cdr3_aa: CASSPGWNQPQHF
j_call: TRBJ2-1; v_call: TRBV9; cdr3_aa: CASSVGQGDNEQFF
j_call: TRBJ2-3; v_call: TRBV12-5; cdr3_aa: CASGRGSTDTQYF
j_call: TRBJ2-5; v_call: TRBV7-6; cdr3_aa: CASSLAGGWEDETQYF
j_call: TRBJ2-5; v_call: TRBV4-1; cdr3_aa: CASSRLLAGEQETQYF
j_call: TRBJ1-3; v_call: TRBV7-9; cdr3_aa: CASSPGQAGNTIYF
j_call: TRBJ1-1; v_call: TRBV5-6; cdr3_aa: CASTPHSRTGGGYTEAFF
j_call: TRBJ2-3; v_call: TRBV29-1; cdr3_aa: CSVGPGGGGTDTQYF
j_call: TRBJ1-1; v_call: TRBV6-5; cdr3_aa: CASSLGQGGTEAFF
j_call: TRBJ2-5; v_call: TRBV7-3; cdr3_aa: CASSLMGGGGAGETQYF
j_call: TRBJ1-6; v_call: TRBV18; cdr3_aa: CASSPLGQSNSPLHF
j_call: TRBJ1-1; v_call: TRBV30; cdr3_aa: CAWSVARDTEAFF
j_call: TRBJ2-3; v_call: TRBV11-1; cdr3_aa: CASSLERGGADTQYF
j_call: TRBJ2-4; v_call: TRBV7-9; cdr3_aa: CASSLRAGGYSLAKNIQYF
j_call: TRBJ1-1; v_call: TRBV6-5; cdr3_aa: CASSPTGYRTEAFF
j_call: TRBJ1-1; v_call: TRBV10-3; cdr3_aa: CAISERGRDTEAFF
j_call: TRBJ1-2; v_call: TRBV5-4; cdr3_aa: CASSSRSGTGNRYTF
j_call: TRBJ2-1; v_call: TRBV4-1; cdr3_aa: CASSRGDSTNNEQFF
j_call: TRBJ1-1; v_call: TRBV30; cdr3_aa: CAWSVLRDTEAFF
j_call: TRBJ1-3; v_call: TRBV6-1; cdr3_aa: CASSETTGGSGNTIYF
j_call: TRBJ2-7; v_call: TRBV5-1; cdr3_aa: CASSLRTGGAYEQYF
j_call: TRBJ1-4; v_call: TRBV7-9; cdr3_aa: CASSPPSPGEKLFF
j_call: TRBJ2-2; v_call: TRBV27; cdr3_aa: CASRRTGVGTGELFF
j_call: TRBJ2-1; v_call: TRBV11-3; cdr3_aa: CASSLDRSGIGEQFF
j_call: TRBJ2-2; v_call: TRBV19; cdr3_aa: CASNRYTGELFF
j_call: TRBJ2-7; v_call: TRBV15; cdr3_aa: CATSASGGTGSYEQYF
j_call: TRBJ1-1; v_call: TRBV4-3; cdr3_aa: CASSQGGTGNTEAFF